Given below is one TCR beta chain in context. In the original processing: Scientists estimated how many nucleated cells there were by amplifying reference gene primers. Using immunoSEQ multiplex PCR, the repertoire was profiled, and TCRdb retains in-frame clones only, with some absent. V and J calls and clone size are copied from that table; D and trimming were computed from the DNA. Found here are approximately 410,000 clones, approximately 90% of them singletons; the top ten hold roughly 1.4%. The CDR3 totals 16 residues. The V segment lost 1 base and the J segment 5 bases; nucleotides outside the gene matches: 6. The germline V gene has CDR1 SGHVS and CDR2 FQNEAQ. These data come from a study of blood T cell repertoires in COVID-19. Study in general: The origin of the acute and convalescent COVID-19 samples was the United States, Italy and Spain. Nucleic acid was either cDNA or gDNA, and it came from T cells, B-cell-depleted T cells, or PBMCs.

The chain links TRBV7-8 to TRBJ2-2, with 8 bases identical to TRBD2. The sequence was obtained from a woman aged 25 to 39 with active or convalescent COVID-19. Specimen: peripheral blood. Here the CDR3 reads CASSLGPAGVTGELFF. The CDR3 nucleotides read TGTGCCAGCAGCTTAGGTCCAGCGGGAGTTACCGGGGAGCTGTTTTTT.